This entry is about one TCR beta chain. What it recognizes is unknown. The data belong to a study of T cell responses to AZD1222 COVID-19 vaccine. Study findings and constraints: At baseline, just a handful of AZD1222 recipients tested seropositive. After the peak T cell response, and only then, were repertoires sampled. Donors were largely white British and mainly female; clonal diversity was possibly underestimated.

Profiled with immunoSEQ multiplex PCR; TCRdb holds only in-frame clones, not every one. The profile covers 95,000 to 150,000 clones, with about 92% appearing a single time and 14% to 15% taken by the ten largest. Trimming pared 3 bases from V and 5 bases from J, leaving 14 bases between. Germline V gene sequence: CDR1 WSHSY, CDR2 SAAADI. CDR3 size: 15 residues. This sequence originates from an adult in good health. The sample here was peripheral blood, taken on day 0 of AZD1222 vaccination. This chain joins TRBV10-2 and TRBJ2-1; the D gene is possibly TRBD2 (7 bases). Here the CDR3 reads CASSESGGGHNEQFF. CDR3 DNA: TGCGCCAGCAGTGAATCCGGCGGGGGCCACAATGAGCAGTTCTTC.